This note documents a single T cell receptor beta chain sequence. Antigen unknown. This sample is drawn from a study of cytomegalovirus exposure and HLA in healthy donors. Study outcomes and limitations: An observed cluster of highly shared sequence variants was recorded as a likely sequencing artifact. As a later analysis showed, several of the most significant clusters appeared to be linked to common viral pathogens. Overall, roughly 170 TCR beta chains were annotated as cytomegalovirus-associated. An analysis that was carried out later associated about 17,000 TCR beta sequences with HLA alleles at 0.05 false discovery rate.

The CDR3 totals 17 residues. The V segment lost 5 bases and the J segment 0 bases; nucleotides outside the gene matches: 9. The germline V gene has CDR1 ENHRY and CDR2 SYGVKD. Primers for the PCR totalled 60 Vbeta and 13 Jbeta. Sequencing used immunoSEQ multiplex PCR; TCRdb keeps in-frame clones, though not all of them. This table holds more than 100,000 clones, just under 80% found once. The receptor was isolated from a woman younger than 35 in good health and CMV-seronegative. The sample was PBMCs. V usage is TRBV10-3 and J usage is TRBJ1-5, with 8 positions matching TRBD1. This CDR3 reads CAISSSGTGYSNQPQHF. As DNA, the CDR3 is TGTGCCATCAGTTCCTCCGGGACAGGTTATAGCAATCAGCCCCAGCATTTT.